The rows below give T cell receptor beta chains drawn from one sample of a study of CD8+ T cells in alopecia areata. The method was immunoSEQ multiplex PCR; TCRdb's version includes in-frame clones alone and lacks a portion of them. The sample has some 110,000 clones; 55% to 70% are singletons. The sample comprised CD4+ T cells sorted from blood. The source of these receptors is a human donor in good health. CDR3s include the opening cysteine and the closing phenylalanine or tryptophan. The order of the fields is clone size, V gene, D gene, J gene, CDR3 DNA, CDR3 protein. The D gene is left open where the match is weak. The size of a clone is reported for some rows only, either as once, few or many, or as a class for expanded clones.

clone_size: .; v_call: TRBV30; d_call: .; j_call: TRBJ1-2; cdr3_nt: TGTGCCTCGCGGGGGCAAAAGAACTATGGCTACACCTTC; cdr3_aa: CASRGQKNYGYTF
clone_size: few; v_call: TRBV4-1; d_call: .; j_call: TRBJ1-2; cdr3_nt: TGCGCCAGCAGCCAGGTTGACATCTTCTATGGCTACACCTTC; cdr3_aa: CASSQVDIFYGYTF
clone_size: .; v_call: TRBV29-1; d_call: .; j_call: TRBJ1-2; cdr3_nt: TGCAGCGTTGTTGTCCCAGAGGACTATGGCTACACCTTC; cdr3_aa: CSVVVPEDYGYTF
clone_size: few; v_call: TRBV18; d_call: TRBD1; j_call: TRBJ1-5; cdr3_nt: TGTGCCAGCTCACCGGACAGGGGAGGCAATCAGCCCCAGCATTTT; cdr3_aa: CASSPDRGGNQPQHF
clone_size: .; v_call: TRBV7-2; d_call: TRBD2; j_call: TRBJ2-4; cdr3_nt: TGTGCCAGCAGCTTATCACTAGCGGGGAGGTCAGCCAAAAACATTCAGTACTTC; cdr3_aa: CASSLSLAGRSAKNIQYF
clone_size: .; v_call: TRBV9; d_call: .; j_call: TRBJ2-1; cdr3_nt: TGTGCCAGCAGCGTACTTGTAGGTGAGCAGTTCTTC; cdr3_aa: CASSVLVGEQFF
clone_size: once; v_call: TRBV6-1; d_call: TRBD1; j_call: TRBJ2-5; cdr3_nt: TGTGCCAGCAGGACAGGGGGCTGGCAAGAGACCCAGTACTTC; cdr3_aa: CASRTGGWQETQYF
clone_size: .; v_call: TRBV2; d_call: .; j_call: TRBJ1-5; cdr3_nt: TGTGCCAGCAGTCGGCAGACAAACCAGCCCCAGCATTTT; cdr3_aa: CASSRQTNQPQHF
clone_size: .; v_call: TRBV19; d_call: TRBD2; j_call: TRBJ2-1; cdr3_nt: TGTGCCAGTAGTCCCCAGGGGACTAGCGGGGGGGCGGTATTCTTC; cdr3_aa: CASSPQGTSGGAVFF
clone_size: .; v_call: TRBV18; d_call: .; j_call: TRBJ2-3; cdr3_nt: TGTGCCAGCTCACCAGAGACCATTAGGGTAGATACGCAGTATTTT; cdr3_aa: CASSPETIRVDTQYF
clone_size: .; v_call: TRBV6-1; d_call: .; j_call: TRBJ1-5; cdr3_nt: TGTGCCAGCAGTCCCCGGGCGGTTAGCAATCAGCCCCAGCATTTT; cdr3_aa: CASSPRAVSNQPQHF
clone_size: few; v_call: TRBV2; d_call: .; j_call: TRBJ1-1; cdr3_nt: TGTGCCAGCAGTGAATCGGTGAACACTGAAGCTTTCTTT; cdr3_aa: CASSESVNTEAFF